This T cell receptor (beta chain) is from a study of patients and donors after allogeneic stem cell transplantation. This CDR3 region has 13 residues. The germline CDR1 and CDR2 sequences are DFQATT and SNEGSKA (reference sequence). After removal of 5 bases from V and 7 bases from J, the junction contained 6 bases not matched to a gene. This clonotype was recorded many times. TCRdb called the RT-PCR reads again in MiXCR, with one record for every CDR3 protein. Counted here are about 110,000 distinct CDR3 sequences, about a third occurring once; the ten biggest clones make up around 30%. This chain joins TRBV20-1 and TRBJ1-4; 8 nucleotides align to TRBD1. The sample comprised blood, either unsorted or a sorted T cell fraction (not recorded which). The sequence was collected from a human donor who was either an allogeneic HSCT recipient or a stem cell or donor lymphocyte infusion donor (not recorded which). It is not recorded whose cells these are; they may come from a transplant donor. This CDR3 reads CSAYDRGGEKLFF. The CDR3 DNA is TGCAGTGCTTACGACAGGGGAGGTGAAAAACTGTTTTTT.